A single sample is the source of the 30 T cell receptor beta chains below, sequenced in a study of blood T cell repertoires in COVID-19. Sequencing used immunoSEQ multiplex PCR; TCRdb keeps in-frame clones, though not all of them. The data contain around 43,000 clones, 88% of them singletons. The sample taken for sequencing was peripheral blood. These receptor sequences come from a woman between 70 and 85 years old with acute or convalescent COVID-19.

This clone showed up just once. The genes are TRBV19 and TRBJ2-3; 13 bases agree with TRBD2. With V trimmed by 4 bases and J by 0 bases, 4 bases remained unmatched. In germline, CDR1 is LNHDA, CDR2 SQIVND (reference sequence). This CDR3 has 17 amino acids. The CDR3 here is CASSKGLAGASTDTQYF. DNA of the CDR3: TGTGCCAGTAGTAAAGGACTAGCGGGAGCTAGCACAGATACGCAGTATTTT.

The chain joins TRBV7-6 to TRBJ2-5, with a tentative D call TRBD2 (6 bases). Looked up from germline, CDR1 is SGHVS and CDR2 is FNYEAQ. CDR3 size: 15 residues. V was shortened by 2 bases and J by 5 bases, with 15 bases between the two germline ends. CDR3 coding DNA: TGTGCCAGCAGCTTAACTACGGGAGCAGGGGAGACCCAGTACTTC. It is translated as CASSLTTGAGETQYF.

The chain carries TRBV6-2 or TRBV6-3 and TRBJ2-7; 7 nucleotides line up with TRBD2. V lost 5 bases to trimming and J lost 7 bases; unmatched junction nucleotides: 11. The CDR3 extends over 14 amino acids. Germline V gene sequence: CDR1 MNHEY, CDR2 SVGEGT. The CDR3 sequence is CASSPTGTTGEQYV. For the CDR3, the DNA is TGTGCCAGCAGTCCGACCGGGACTACTGGGGAGCAGTACGTC.

The chain has TRBV27 and TRBJ1-5; a weak D match, TRBD1 (6 bases). V lost 6 bases to trimming and J lost 3 bases, with 9 bases between them. Germline CDR1 MNHEY, CDR2 SMNVEV (reference sequence). The CDR3 consists of 13 residues. As DNA, the CDR3 is TGTGCCAGCAGACAGGGTACCAATCAGCCCCAGCATTTT. Amino acids: CASRQGTNQPQHF.

The V call is TRBV5-1, the J call TRBJ2-2, with D possibly TRBD2 on 6 matching bases. This CDR3 is 15 amino acids long. The germline V and J ends were trimmed by 0 bases and 0 bases, with 6 bases remaining between them. In germline, CDR1 is SGHRS, CDR2 YFSETQ. CDR3 bases: TGCGCCAGCAGCTTGGCGGGGGCGAACACCGGGGAGCTGTTTTTT. Its protein product is CASSLAGANTGELFF.

The chain joins TRBV18 to TRBJ2-2, with D perhaps matching TRBD2 (5 bases). V was clipped by 0 bases and J by 4 bases, with 9 bases between them. In germline, CDR1 is KGHSH, CDR2 LQKENI. The CDR3 extends over 15 amino acids. CDR3 region: CASSPPVAGTGELFF. CDR3 in DNA: TGTGCCAGCTCACCACCCGTTGCGGGCACCGGGGAGCTGTTTTTT.

The genes are TRBV14 and TRBJ2-3; a weak D match, TRBD1 (5 bases). CDR3 size: 16 residues. The V end was cut by 5 bases, the J end by 5 bases, with 20 bases between. Germline loops: CDR1 SGHDN, CDR2 FVKESK. CDR3 amino acids: CASSYLTPGQIDTQYF. DNA of the CDR3: TGTGCCAGCAGCTACCTTACGCCAGGGCAAATAGATACGCAGTATTTT.

The J gene is TRBJ2-1, the V gene TRBV7-3, with D maybe TRBD1 (6 bases). Germline CDR1 reads SGHTA; CDR2 reads FQGTGA. The CDR3 has 13 amino acids. V was cut by 6 bases and J by 8 bases, with 14 bases left in between. CDR3 in DNA: TGTGCCAGCAGTCCCTTAGGGGGTGATGAGCAGTTCTTC. Protein sequence: CASSPLGGDEQFF.

The chain uses TRBV11-2 and TRBJ2-1, with D tentatively TRBD2 (6 bases). CDR3 length equals 13 residues. The V end was cut by 5 bases, the J end by 9 bases, with 14 bases between. Germline CDR1 and CDR2: SGHAT and FQNNGV. The CDR3 DNA follows: TGTGCCAGCAGCGGGTTTCGGGGGACTGAGCAGTTCTTC. The encoded protein is CASSGFRGTEQFF.

V and J are TRBV6-5 and TRBJ1-1, with TRBD1 matching 7 bases. The CDR3 runs to 16 residues. Germline CDR1 MNHEY, CDR2 SVGAGI. V gave up 0 bases and J gave up 1 base; unmatched junction bases: 5. The CDR3 protein is CASSYSGGQRNTEAFF. For the CDR3, the DNA is TGTGCCAGCAGTTACTCGGGGGGACAGAGGAACACTGAAGCTTTCTTT.

This chain links TRBV18 with TRBJ2-2, with 11 positions matching TRBD1. The CDR3 is 15 residues long. The trim removed 4 bases at V and 4 bases at J, leaving 2 bases unmatched. Germline V lookup: CDR1 KGHSH, CDR2 LQKENI. The CDR3 sequence: CASSLGTGGTGELFF. The CDR3 coding sequence is TGTGCCAGCTCACTCGGGACAGGGGGCACCGGGGAGCTGTTTTTT.

This clone appeared a few times. The genes are TRBV6-5 and TRBJ1-3, with D possibly TRBD1 on 5 matching bases. The germline CDR1 and CDR2 sequences are MNHEY and SVGAGI. V lost 0 bases, J lost 8 bases, and 11 bases lay in between. CDR3 size: 14 residues. CDR3 DNA sequence: TGTGCCAGCAGTTACTCGTGGACAATCGACACCATATATTTT. This encodes CASSYSWTIDTIYF.

This clone was counted a single time. The V and J genes are TRBV6-6 and TRBJ2-7, with TRBD1 matching 10 bases. Germline assignment: CDR1 MNHNY and CDR2 SVGAGI (reference sequence). CDR3 length: 14 residues. Trimming took 6 bases from V and 3 from J; bases not matched to a gene: 5. CDR3 amino acids: CASSLGQGIYEQYV. As DNA, the CDR3 is TGTGCCAGCAGCCTGGGACAGGGGATCTACGAGCAGTACGTC.

This clone was observed a handful of times. The chain employs TRBV6-2 or TRBV6-3 and TRBJ1-6, with D possibly being TRBD1 (5 bases). The CDR3 is 13 residues long. Trimming took off 5 bases at V and 13 bases at J, with 15 bases between the two ends. Germline V gene data show CDR1 as MNHEY and CDR2 as SVGEGT. In DNA, the CDR3 is TGTGCCAGCAGTACGAAACAGGCATTCCCCCTCCACTTT. Amino acid sequence: CASSTKQAFPLHF.

The chain links TRBV7-8 to TRBJ2-1, with D uncertain. Germline CDR1 SGHVS, CDR2 FQNEAQ. With 3 bases removed from V and 6 bases from J, the gap between germline ends came to 15 bases. This CDR3 region has 15 residues. CDR3 sequence (DNA): TGTGCCAGCAGCTTTACCGGCGTACTATCCAATGAGCAGTTCTTC. Translation gives CASSFTGVLSNEQFF. The full variable domain, with the rest looked up from reference TRBV7-8 and TRBJ2-1, is GAGVSQSPRYKVAKRGQDVALRCDPISGHVSLFWYQQALGQGPEFLTYFQNEAQLDKSGLPSDRFFAERPEGSVSTLKIQRTQQEDSAVYLCASSFTGVLSNEQFFGPGTRLTVL.

This clone has just one count. This chain joins TRBV5-4 and TRBJ2-3; 12 positions match TRBD2. CDR1 is SGHNT, CDR2 YYREEE, per germline (reference sequence). The CDR3 spans 16 residues. J was trimmed by 0 bases and V by 4 bases; bases with no gene match: 3. CDR3: CASSQGTSGSTDTQYF. The CDR3 bases are TGTGCCAGCAGCCAAGGGACTAGCGGGAGCACAGATACGCAGTATTTT.

The chain couples TRBV7-9 to TRBJ2-1, with D perhaps matching TRBD2 (5 bases). The length of the CDR3 is 12 residues. V lost 5 bases, J lost 14 bases, and 16 bases lay in between. Per the germline V gene, CDR1 is SEHNR and CDR2 is FQNEAQ (reference sequence). This CDR3 reads CASSAPPGWKFF. The CDR3 nucleotides read TGTGCCAGCAGCGCTCCCCCGGGATGGAAGTTCTTC.

V gene TRBV6-5 combines with J gene TRBJ1-1; no firm D call. From germline, CDR1 is MNHEY and CDR2 SVGAGI. The CDR3 contains 16 residues. The germline V and J ends were trimmed by 2 bases and 3 bases, with 16 bases remaining between them. This CDR3 reads CASSYKRSSLDTEAFF. The CDR3 DNA reads as TGTGCCAGCAGTTACAAGAGGTCTTCCCTAGACACTGAAGCTTTCTTT.

The J gene is TRBJ2-2, the V gene TRBV3-1 (or the pseudogene TRBV3-2); 13 nucleotides align to TRBD2. Trimming removed 5 bases from V and 1 base from J; junction bases left unmatched: 4. This CDR3 region has 17 residues. Germline loops: CDR1 LGHDT, CDR2 YNNKEL (reference sequence). The CDR3 here is CASSSGLAGMNTGELFF. The CDR3 DNA reads TGTGCCAGCAGCTCGGGACTAGCGGGGATGAACACCGGGGAGCTGTTTTTT.

V gene TRBV27 combines with J gene TRBJ1-5; possibly TRBD1 for D (6 bases). From germline, CDR1 is MNHEY and CDR2 SMNVEV (reference sequence). The CDR3 has 12 residues. V lost 6 bases and J 8 bases, leaving 11 bases between the germline ends. CDR3 amino acids: CASSRRQEPQHF. The CDR3 DNA is TGTGCCAGCAGCCGTCGACAGGAGCCCCAGCATTTT.

This clone occurred once. Here the CDR3 reads CASSFHWTASGNTIYF. CDR3 nucleotides: TGTGCCAGCAGCTTCCATTGGACTGCGTCTGGAAACACCATATATTTT. This chain links TRBV7-8 with TRBJ1-3; D is uncertain. Germline CDR1 reads SGHVS; CDR2 reads FQNEAQ. This CDR3 region has 16 residues. Trimming pared 3 bases from V and 1 base from J, leaving 13 bases between.

The genes are TRBV9 and TRBJ2-5; 7 bases align to TRBD1. The CDR3 has 13 amino acids. Trimming took 4 bases from V and 5 from J; bases not matched to a gene: 5. Looked up from germline, CDR1 is SGDLS and CDR2 is YYNGEE. CDR3 sequence: CASSQGQAETQYF. The CDR3 DNA reads as TGTGCCAGCAGCCAAGGACAGGCGGAGACCCAGTACTTC.

V usage is TRBV5-6 and J usage is TRBJ2-5; 10 nucleotides agree with TRBD1. Per the germline V gene, CDR1 is SGHDT and CDR2 is YYEEEE. This CDR3 spans 14 amino acids. V lost 4 bases, J lost 4 bases, and 4 bases stayed unmatched. CDR3 sequence reads: CASSGGTGVETQYF. The CDR3 nucleotides are TGTGCCAGCAGCGGCGGGACAGGGGTAGAGACCCAGTACTTC.

This clone was detected only a few times. The chain uses TRBV7-2 and TRBJ1-5; D remains ambiguous. V lost 5 bases and J 0 bases, leaving 11 bases between the germline ends. This CDR3 has 15 residues. CDR1 is SGHTA, CDR2 FQGNSA, per germline. This chain's CDR3 is CASSILPNSNQPQHF. In DNA, the CDR3 is TGTGCCAGCAGCATACTCCCGAATAGCAATCAGCCCCAGCATTTT.

The V gene is TRBV10-3, the J gene TRBJ2-7; 7 positions match TRBD2. The CDR3 has 14 residues. The germline CDR1 and CDR2 sequences are ENHRY and SYGVKD. The J segment lost 6 bases and the V segment lost 4 bases, leaving 9 bases of the junction unmatched. In DNA, the CDR3 is TGTGCCATCAGTGGGGGCGGGAGTGTGGGCGAGCAGTACGTC. Its protein is CAISGGGSVGEQYV.

V and J are TRBV3-1 (or the pseudogene TRBV3-2) and TRBJ1-5, with TRBD1 as a possible D gene (6 bases). This CDR3 comprises 14 residues. The germline V gene encodes CDR1 LGHDT and CDR2 YNNKEL (reference sequence). Trimming left V 5 bases short and J 4 bases short, with 12 bases between. In DNA form, the CDR3 reads TGTGCCAGCAGCAGACAGGCGTGGAATCAGCCCCAGCATTTT. This encodes CASSRQAWNQPQHF.

J is TRBJ1-1 and V is TRBV19, with TRBD1 as a possible D gene (5 bases). Looked up from germline, CDR1 is LNHDA and CDR2 is SQIVND (reference sequence). V lost 1 base to trimming and J lost 0 bases, with 6 bases between them. CDR3 length: 14 amino acids. CDR3: CASSIGGLNTEAFF. In DNA form, the CDR3 reads TGTGCCAGTAGTATAGGGGGCCTGAACACTGAAGCTTTCTTT.

The chain combines TRBV6-5 with TRBJ1-2; 8 positions match TRBD1. This CDR3 contains 15 residues. J was trimmed by 4 bases and V by 2 bases; bases with no gene match: 6. The germline V gene encodes CDR1 MNHEY and CDR2 SVGAGI. The CDR3 protein is CASSYGTGVFYGYTF. CDR3 DNA sequence: TGTGCCAGCAGTTACGGGACAGGAGTTTTCTATGGCTACACCTTC.

In this sample, this clone is medium-sized. In the same sample, other DNA sequences code for this CDR3. The chain uses TRBV6-2 or TRBV6-3 and TRBJ1-1, with 8 bases fitting TRBD1. CDR3 length: 19 amino acids. J gave up 4 bases and V 0 bases, and 16 bases lay outside the gene matches. Per germline, CDR1 MNHEY and CDR2 SVGEGT. The CDR3 spells CASSYSQGADGKMITEAFF. For the CDR3, the DNA is TGTGCCAGCAGTTACTCCCAGGGGGCTGATGGGAAGATGATCACTGAAGCTTTCTTT.

The CDR3 DNA is TGTGCCAGCAGCGGGAAACAGGAACTCGGTCAGCCCCAGCATTTT. It encodes CASSGKQELGQPQHF. The rearrangement links TRBV5-6 to TRBJ1-5; D may be TRBD1 (5 bases). This CDR3 contains 15 residues. Germline V gene sequence: CDR1 SGHDT, CDR2 YYEEEE. Deletions cut 4 bases from V and 6 bases from J, with 17 bases between.